These 29 T cell receptor beta chains were all obtained from the same sample, sequenced in a study of T cells in Graves' hyperthyroidism and ophthalmopathy. Amplification of TCR beta CDR3 regions was performed using RNA transcripts as template. HTBI primers were the set used in a first-round RT-PCR of the TCR CDR3. A single record per CDR3 protein comes from TCRdb applying MiXCR to the multiplex PCR reads. The sample lists hundreds of thousands of distinct CDR3 sequences, roughly 32% occurring once. The material sequenced was blood. Receptors originate from a woman aged 40 to 50 with Graves' hyperthyroidism.

This chain joins TRBV19 and TRBJ1-4, with 7 bases matching TRBD1. V trimming: 3 bases; J trimming: 10 bases; junction bases outside the gene matches: 11. The CDR3 contains 15 residues. Germline CDR1 and CDR2: LNHDA and SQIVND (reference sequence). As DNA, the CDR3 is TGTGCCAGTAGTATCGAGGGGGCGCGGCCCGGAAAACTGTTTTTT. It codes for CASSIEGARPGKLFF. The full variable domain, rest sourced from reference TRBV19 and TRBJ1-4, is DGGITQSPKYLFRKEGQNVTLSCEQNLNHDAMYWYRQDPGQGLRLIYYSQIVNDFQKGDIAEGYSVSREKKESFPLTVTSAQKNPTAFYLCASSIEGARPGKLFFGSGTQLSVL.

This clonotype was detected many times. The V call is TRBV7-8, the J call TRBJ1-1; 8 nucleotides match TRBD1. The CDR3 runs to 13 residues. In germline, CDR1 is SGHVS, CDR2 FQNEAQ. Trimming at V came to 4 bases and at J to 7 bases, leaving 5 bases not matched to a gene. The CDR3 DNA reads as TGTGCCAGCAGCTGGGACAGGCTAAGTGAAGCTTTCTTT. This gives the protein CASSWDRLSEAFF.

The J gene is TRBJ1-6, the V gene TRBV7-2; 8 bases map to TRBD1. Trimming removed 6 bases from V and 5 bases from J; junction bases left unmatched: 9. The germline V gene has CDR1 SGHTA and CDR2 FQGNSA. The CDR3 length is 16 residues. The CDR3 bases are TGTGCCAGCAGTTCCAGGCAGGGGGCTCATAATTCACCCCTCCACTTT. Protein: CASSSRQGAHNSPLHF.

At least ten counts were recorded for this clonotype. The chain joins TRBV27 to TRBJ1-2; the D is unclear. There are 14 residues in the CDR3. Germline values: CDR1 MNHEY, CDR2 SMNVEV (reference sequence). Trimming left V 5 bases short and J 5 bases short, with 15 bases between. CDR3 nucleotides: TGTGCCAGCAGTGTCTCCGGGTCCCATTATGGCTACACCTTC. Protein: CASSVSGSHYGYTF.

The chain employs TRBV29-1 and TRBJ2-6, with unresolved D. This CDR3 comprises 13 residues. CDR1 is SQVTM and CDR2 is ANQGSEA in the germline V gene. Trimming cost V 7 bases and J 0 bases, with 7 bases left between them. Here the CDR3 DNA reads TGCAGCGGAAGGGCCTCTGGGGCCAACGTCCTGACTTTC. Translation: CSGRASGANVLTF.

The gene calls are TRBV11-2 and TRBJ1-2; 12 bases fit TRBD1. The CDR3 has 15 residues. CDR1 is SGHAT, CDR2 FQNNGV, per germline. J was trimmed by 7 bases and V by 5 bases; bases with no gene match: 8. The CDR3, as DNA: TGTGCCAGCAGCGTCTCCGGGACAGGGGGCTCTGGCTACACCTTC. This sequence encodes CASSVSGTGGSGYTF.

This clonotype was detected many times. The rearrangement joins TRBV29-1 to TRBJ2-7, with 7 positions matching TRBD1. The CDR3 has 14 residues. After removal of 5 bases from V and 3 bases from J, the junction contained 10 bases not matched to a gene. Germline V lookup: CDR1 SQVTM, CDR2 ANQGSEA. The CDR3 DNA reads TGCAGCGTTCCTAAAACGGGACAGAGCTACGAGCAGTACTTC. This sequence encodes CSVPKTGQSYEQYF.

The rearrangement links TRBV5-1 to TRBJ2-7; D is undetermined. The CDR3 spans 13 residues. The germline V gene encodes CDR1 SGHRS and CDR2 YFSETQ. V was pared by 4 bases and J by 5 bases, with 13 bases between. The CDR3 protein is CASSVEIGNEQYF. The CDR3 coding sequence is TGCGCCAGCAGCGTGGAAATTGGGAACGAGCAGTACTTC.

This clonotype was seen just once. The chain recombines TRBV7-2 with TRBJ1-1; tentative D call: TRBD1 (5 bases). This CDR3 has 11 amino acids. The germline gives CDR1 SGHTA, CDR2 FQGNSA. V lost 11 bases to trimming and J lost 8 bases, with 15 bases between them. The DNA of the CDR3 is TGTGCCTGGACGTGGCAGGGAGAAGCTTTCTTT. Amino acid sequence: CAWTWQGEAFF.

This clonotype was seen more than once but under ten times. The J gene is TRBJ2-2, the V gene TRBV7-9, with D maybe TRBD1 (6 bases). V dropped 2 bases and J dropped 6 bases, with 13 bases sitting between them. This CDR3 region has 15 residues. The germline gives CDR1 SEHNR, CDR2 FQNEAQ (reference sequence). CDR3 nucleotides: TGTGCCAGCAGCTTAAACAGGGATGACGCCGGGGAGCTGTTTTTT. Translating gives CASSLNRDDAGELFF.

This chain uses TRBV15 with TRBJ2-3; 10 bases fit TRBD1. The CDR3 consists of 15 residues. Trimming cost V 1 base and J 4 bases; bases outside gene matches: 2. Germline V gene lookup returns CDR1 LNHNV and CDR2 YYDKDF (reference sequence). The CDR3 protein is CATSRGGTGADTQYF. The CDR3, as DNA: TGTGCCACCAGCAGAGGTGGGACAGGGGCAGATACGCAGTATTTT.

On this clonotype: One end of the junction is discordant with germline, which a read error may explain. The V gene is TRBV6-6, the J gene TRBJ2-3; D remains unclear. The CDR3 loop spans 12 amino acids. Germline CDR1 reads MNHNY; CDR2 reads SVGAGI (reference sequence). Here the CDR3 DNA reads TGTGCCAACAGTGACCAGACAGATACGCAGTATTTT. Translating it yields CANSDQTDTQYF.

The chain uses TRBV6-1 and TRBJ1-2; D may be TRBD1 (6 bases). Germline CDR1 reads MNHNS; CDR2 reads SASEGT. V lost 6 bases and J lost 5, with 13 bases in between. This CDR3 region has 13 residues. CDR3 DNA: TGTGCCAGCAGAAGGGACACCCCTTATGGCTACACCTTC. Translated: CASRRDTPYGYTF.

This clonotype was counted a single time. The chain joins TRBV6-1 to TRBJ2-5; the match to TRBD2 covers 7 bases. Germline V gives CDR1 MNHNS, CDR2 SASEGT. This CDR3 is built from 12 residues. J gave up 4 bases and V 8 bases, and 4 bases lay outside the gene matches. The CDR3 is CASAGVPETQYF. Here the CDR3 DNA reads TGTGCCAGCGCGGGGGTCCCAGAGACCCAGTACTTC.

Details on this clonotype: This may arise from a read error, as a much more abundant clone is one base away. The CDR3 sequence: CASSVGRDDRSYEQCF. As DNA, the CDR3 is TGTGCCAGCAGCGTAGGTCGGGACGACCGATCCTACGAGCAGTGCTTC. The rearrangement uses TRBV9 and TRBJ2-7; D assignment may be TRBD1 or TRBD2 (5 bases each). The CDR3 sequence is 16 residues long. The germline V gene encodes CDR1 SGDLS and CDR2 YYNGEE.

This chain connects TRBV6-5 to TRBJ1-5, with D possibly TRBD1 on 5 matching bases. V lost 10 bases, J lost 6 bases, and 16 bases lay in between. In germline, CDR1 is MNHEY, CDR2 SVGAGI. The CDR3 length is 13 residues. The CDR3 here is CATTDSRGQPQHF. Here the CDR3 DNA reads TGTGCCACCACAGACAGTCGCGGTCAGCCCCAGCATTTT.

This clonotype occurred many times. This sequence joins TRBV7-2 and TRBJ1-3, with D maybe TRBD1 (6 bases). Trimming pared 5 bases from V and 4 bases from J, leaving 9 bases between. CDR3 length: 13 residues. Germline V gene data show CDR1 as SGHTA and CDR2 as FQGNSA. The CDR3 reads CASSLGQGNTIYF. CDR3 DNA sequence: TGTGCCAGCAGCCTAGGACAGGGAAACACCATATATTTT.

This clonotype was counted ten times or more. V is TRBV7-3 and J is TRBJ1-1; D gene uncertain. V lost 8 bases, J lost 1 base, and 5 bases lay in between. The CDR3 contains 11 residues. CDR1 and CDR2 (germline): SGHTA, FQGTGA. For the CDR3, the DNA is TGTGCCAGCTTGACGAACACTGAAGCTTTCTTT. Translation: CASLTNTEAFF.

This clonotype has more than one count but fewer than ten. A clone one base away is much larger, so this may be a read error. V and J are TRBV7-6 and TRBJ2-7; TRBD1 agrees at 7 bases. Germline V gene sequence: CDR1 SGHVS, CDR2 FNYEAQ. The CDR3 contains 12 residues. In DNA, the CDR3 is TGTGCCAGCTCCTGGACAGGAGGCGAGCAGTGCTTC. Translating it yields CASSWTGGEQCF.

This rearrangement joins TRBV6-1 to TRBJ2-5; perhaps TRBD1 as D (6 bases). Germline assignment: CDR1 MNHNS and CDR2 SASEGT. Between the trimmed V and J ends, which lost 0 bases and 0 bases, there was a span of 11 bases. The CDR3 runs 16 residues. The CDR3 sequence is CASSEARAGDQETQYF. CDR3 bases: TGTGCCAGCAGTGAAGCACGGGCAGGGGACCAAGAGACCCAGTACTTC.

On this clonotype itself: Possible read error: a much larger clone is one base away. The V call is TRBV10-3, the J call TRBJ2-7; 9 bases match TRBD2. The CDR3 totals 15 residues. The V gene's germline CDR1 is ENHRY and CDR2 SYGVKD. The CDR3 is CATAYGVAGVYGQYF. CDR3 DNA: TGTGCCACTGCCTATGGAGTAGCGGGGGTCTACGGGCAGTACTTC.

As regards this clonotype: A much larger clone differs from this one at a single base, so this may be a read error. V usage is TRBV9 and J usage is TRBJ1-1; D is undetermined. Germline assignment: CDR1 SGDLS and CDR2 YYNGEE. The CDR3 contains 14 residues. V shed 0 bases and J shed 6 bases, with 12 bases lying between them. CDR3 sequence reads: CASSVVGHPPEAFF. CDR3 nucleotides: TGTGCCAGCAGCGTAGTGGGCCATCCACCTGAAGCTTTCTTT.

This clonotype was observed a handful of times. The genes are TRBV4-1 and TRBJ1-5; D unclear. In germline, CDR1 is MGHRA, CDR2 YSYEKL. The CDR3 sequence is 15 residues long. Trimming took off 4 bases at V and 3 bases at J, with 13 bases between the two ends. The CDR3 region is CASSPLTATNQPQHF. The CDR3 DNA reads TGCGCCAGCAGCCCCCTGACCGCCACCAATCAGCCCCAGCATTTT.

The table lists this clonotype with a count of one. The J gene is TRBJ1-5, the V gene TRBV6-5; maybe TRBD1 (5 bases). The CDR3 contains 16 residues. V was shortened by 5 bases and J by 6 bases, with 20 bases between the two germline ends. Germline CDR1 MNHEY, CDR2 SVGAGI. DNA for the CDR3: TGTGCCAGCAGTGAAGAGAGAGCCAGGGTTCGTCAGCCCCAGCATTTT. Its translation: CASSEERARVRQPQHF.

This clonotype was recorded at least ten times. This chain connects TRBV19 to TRBJ1-1; a weak D match, TRBD1 (6 bases). Trimming pared 7 bases from V and 2 bases from J, leaving 17 bases between. This CDR3 contains 15 residues. Germline values: CDR1 LNHDA, CDR2 SQIVND (reference sequence). The CDR3: CASNTQGATNTEAFF. The CDR3 nucleotides read TGTGCCAGTAACACACAGGGCGCTACCAACACTGAAGCTTTCTTT.

This clonotype was detected a few times. The rearrangement links TRBV6-5 to TRBJ2-2; 7 nucleotides agree with TRBD2. The length of the CDR3 is 16 residues. V was pared by 3 bases and J by 5 bases, with 9 bases of the junction left unmatched. Germline V gene sequence: CDR1 MNHEY, CDR2 SVGAGI. This CDR3 reads CASSYGQRGTTGELFF. The DNA for the CDR3 is TGTGCCAGCAGTTATGGCCAGCGGGGTACTACCGGGGAGCTGTTTTTT.

CDR3 coding DNA: TGTGCCAGCAGCCCCCACCCAGGGGAAGAGGGCAATCAGCCCCAGCATTTT. Translation gives CASSPHPGEEGNQPQHF. The chain recombines TRBV9 with TRBJ1-5, with a weak D call TRBD1 (6 bases). Trimming removed 4 bases from V and 2 bases from J, with 19 bases in between. There are 17 residues in the CDR3. Germline CDR1 reads SGDLS; CDR2 reads YYNGEE.

This clonotype was counted between two and nine times. The V gene is TRBV6-2 or TRBV6-3, the J gene TRBJ1-2; D unresolved. The germline V and J ends were trimmed by 4 bases and 7 bases, with 10 bases remaining between them. Germline V gene sequence: CDR1 MNHEY, CDR2 SVGEGT. The CDR3 totals 12 residues. The CDR3 DNA sequence: TGTGCCAGCAGTTCCCATTCGAGTGGCTACACCTTC. This gives the protein CASSSHSSGYTF.

This sequence joins TRBV5-4 and TRBJ2-7, with D maybe TRBD1 (6 bases). Trimming pared 1 base from V and 3 bases from J, leaving 14 bases between. The germline V gene has CDR1 SGHNT and CDR2 YYREEE (reference sequence). This CDR3 spans 15 amino acids. DNA for the CDR3: TGTGCCAGCAGCTTGTTCATAGGGGGATTCTACGAGCAGTACTTC. This codes for CASSLFIGGFYEQYF.